Below, one T cell receptor (beta chain) is given with its context. The CDR3 runs to 13 residues. Germline V lookup: CDR1 MNHEY, CDR2 SMNVEV (reference sequence). V shed 5 bases and J shed 9 bases, with 17 bases lying between them. TCRdb called the RT-PCR reads again in MiXCR, with one record for every CDR3 protein. The sample carries about 680,000 distinct CDR3 sequences, 13% to 15% recorded once. The sequenced sample consisted of memory CD4+ T cells from blood. J is TRBJ2-7 and V is TRBV27; possibly TRBD1 or TRBD2 for D (6 bases each). The TCR originated in a female donor in good health, serving as a healthy control. The CDR3 nucleotides are TGTGCCAGCAGTCCTGACATAAGGGGGGCGCAGTACTTC. Its protein is CASSPDIRGAQYF.